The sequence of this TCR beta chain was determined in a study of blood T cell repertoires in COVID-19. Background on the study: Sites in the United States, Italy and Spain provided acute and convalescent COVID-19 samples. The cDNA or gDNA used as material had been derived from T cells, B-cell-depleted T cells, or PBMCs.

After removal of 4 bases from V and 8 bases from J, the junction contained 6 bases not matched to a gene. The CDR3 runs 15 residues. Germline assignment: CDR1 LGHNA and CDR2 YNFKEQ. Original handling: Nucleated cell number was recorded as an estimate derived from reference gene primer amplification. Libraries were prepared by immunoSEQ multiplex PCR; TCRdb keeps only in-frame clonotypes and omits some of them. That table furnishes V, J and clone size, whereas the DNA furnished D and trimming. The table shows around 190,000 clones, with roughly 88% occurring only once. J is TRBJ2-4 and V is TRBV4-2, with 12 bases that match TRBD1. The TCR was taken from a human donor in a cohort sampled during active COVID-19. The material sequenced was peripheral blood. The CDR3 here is CASSPRDRGQDIQYF. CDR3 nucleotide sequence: TGTGCCAGCAGCCCCCGGGACAGGGGGCAGGACATTCAGTACTTC.